Listed below are T cell receptor beta chains from one sample, sequenced in a study of shared clonotypes between healthy human individuals. The method was immunoSEQ multiplex PCR; TCRdb's version includes in-frame clones alone and lacks a portion of them. The repertoire holds about 1,900,000 clones, just under 95% seen once, with more than 0.9% in the top ten. Sequencing was carried out using naive CD8+ T cells sorted from blood. The receptors here all came from a young man in good health. Both conserved end residues are part of each CDR3. The order of the fields is clone size, V gene, J gene, D gene, CDR3 DNA, CDR3 protein. D genes are given only for firm matches. For some rows the clone size is stated as once, few or many, or as a class when expanded; others skip it.

-	TRBV27	TRBJ1-2	-	-	CASSLAGGFGDGYTF
once	TRBV2	TRBJ1-2	TRBD1	TGTGCCAGCAGTGTCGGACAGGCCTCTAACTATGGCTACACCTTC	CASSVGQASNYGYTF
-	TRBV9	TRBJ1-5	TRBD1	TGTGCCAGCAGCCAAGGACAGGGGCATCAGCCCCAGCATTTT	CASSQGQGHQPQHF
-	TRBV30	TRBJ2-3	-	TGTGCCTGGACCCCTTTAGGGAGTTTGGATACGCAGTATTTT	CAWTPLGSLDTQYF
-	TRBV6-1	TRBJ1-3	-	TGTGCCAGCAGTGAATGGGAAATTTACTCTGGAAACACCATATATTTT	CASSEWEIYSGNTIYF
-	TRBV10-2	TRBJ2-7	TRBD2	TGCGCCAGCAGTCTCTCTAGCGGCGGCTACGAGCAGTACTTC	CASSLSSGGYEQYF
-	TRBV4-1	TRBJ1-5	TRBD1	TGCGCCAGCAGCCATACCCCGGACAGGAGTAGCAATCAGCCCCAGCATTTT	CASSHTPDRSSNQPQHF
-	TRBV6-5	TRBJ2-3	TRBD1	TGTGCCAGCCGGAGGACAGGGGGCGGAGATACGCAGTATTTT	CASRRTGGGDTQYF
-	TRBV5-1	TRBJ1-2	TRBD1	TGCGCCAGCAGCCACGACAGGGGAGGGAGCTATGGCTACACCTTC	CASSHDRGGSYGYTF
-	TRBV27	TRBJ1-5	-	TGTGCCAGCAGTTTCGGTACAGGAGGACAGCCCCAGCATTTT	CASSFGTGGQPQHF
-	TRBV2	TRBJ2-1	-	TGTGCCAGCGGTCAGGATGAGCAGTTCTTC	CASGQDEQFF
-	TRBV5-6	TRBJ1-1	TRBD1	TGTGCCAGCAGCTATGGACAGGAACTGAACACTGAAGCTTTCTTT	CASSYGQELNTEAFF
-	TRBV10-3	TRBJ1-1	-	TGTGCCATCAGTGAGTCTATTGGACCCATGAACACTGAAGCTTTCTTT	CAISESIGPMNTEAFF
-	TRBV15	TRBJ1-6	-	TGTGCCACCAGCTCCCCCGGGGAGGGGGATTCACCCCTCCACTTT	CATSSPGEGDSPLHF
-	TRBV7-2	TRBJ2-7	TRBD2	TGTGCCAGCAGCTTTCTAGCGGGAGCCTACGAGCAGTACTTC	CASSFLAGAYEQYF
-	TRBV9	TRBJ2-7	TRBD2	TGTGCCAGCAGCCAGTGGGGAGGGAGCTCCTACGAGCAGTACTTC	CASSQWGGSSYEQYF
once	TRBV5-8	TRBJ1-1	TRBD1	TGTGCCAGCAGCTGGGGGACAGGAGTTGAAGCTTTCTTT	CASSWGTGVEAFF
few	TRBV7-9	TRBJ1-1	-	TGTGCCAGCAGCTTAGTCGGCCGGAGTGAAGCTTTCTTT	CASSLVGRSEAFF
-	TRBV5-1	TRBJ1-1	-	TGCGCCAGCAGCTTCTACCAGGGTAGAGGCACTGAAGCTTTCTTT	CASSFYQGRGTEAFF
-	TRBV7-8	TRBJ2-7	-	TGTGCCAGCAGCTTAGGGGTAGCCTACTACGAGCAGTACTTC	CASSLGVAYYEQYF
-	TRBV19	TRBJ2-7	TRBD2	TGTGCCAGTATGGGTTATAGCGGGAGTAACGAGCAGTACTTC	CASMGYSGSNEQYF
-	TRBV9	TRBJ2-1	-	TGTGCCAGCAGCGTAGGTAGATCGGGTGAGCAGTTCTTC	CASSVGRSGEQFF
-	TRBV5-6	TRBJ1-2	TRBD1	TGTGCCAGCAGGATCCGGGACAGCTATGGCTACACCTTC	CASRIRDSYGYTF
-	TRBV12-5	TRBJ1-1	TRBD1	TGTGCTAGTGGCCCCGGGACAGGGGTGAACACTGAAGCTTTCTTT	CASGPGTGVNTEAFF
-	TRBV5-6	TRBJ2-2	-	TGTGCCAGCAGCTCGTACACCGGGGAGCTGTTTTTT	CASSSYTGELFF
-	TRBV6-5	TRBJ2-7	-	TGTGCCAGCAGTCCATCGGAGGAGTACGAGCAGTACTTC	CASSPSEEYEQYF
-	TRBV27	TRBJ1-1	-	TGTGCCAGTAGACTCGGAAAGAACACTGAAGCTTTCTTT	CASRLGKNTEAFF
once	TRBV6-5	TRBJ2-1	-	TGTGCCAGCAGTCCGAGGGACAATGAGCAGTTCTTC	CASSPRDNEQFF
-	TRBV13	TRBJ2-7	-	TGTGCCAGCAGCTCAGGACAGCCCTACGAGCAGTACTTC	CASSSGQPYEQYF
-	TRBV4-3	TRBJ2-5	TRBD1	TGCGCCAGCAGCCATACCCTCACGACAGGGTTTGAGACCCAGTACTTC	CASSHTLTTGFETQYF
-	TRBV5-5	TRBJ2-1	-	TGTGCCAGCAGCTTTAGCGCGGAGCAGTTCTTC	CASSFSAEQFF
-	TRBV27	TRBJ1-2	TRBD1	TGTGCCAGCAGCGCCGGGACAGGTTATTATGGCTACACCTTC	CASSAGTGYYGYTF
-	TRBV6-6	TRBJ1-1	-	TGTGCCAGCAGTTGGACACAGAACACTGAAGCTTTCTTT	CASSWTQNTEAFF
-	TRBV4-3	TRBJ2-7	-	TGCGCCAGCAGCCAAGACTCAGGGTCCTACGAGCAGTACTTC	CASSQDSGSYEQYF
-	TRBV5-5	TRBJ2-7	TRBD1	TGTGCCAGCAGCCCCGACGGGACAGGGGCTGCCCACGAGCAGTACTTC	CASSPDGTGAAHEQYF
once	TRBV4-1	TRBJ2-7	-	TGCGCCAGCAGCCAAGTTGAGGGGGGAGCCTACGAGCAGTACTTC	CASSQVEGGAYEQYF
-	TRBV5-6	TRBJ1-6	TRBD1	TGTGCCAGCAGCCCAGAGGGGGCAGATTCACCCCTCCACTTT	CASSPEGADSPLHF
-	TRBV7-8	TRBJ2-7	-	TGTGCCAGCAGCTCCTACCCCTACGAGCAGTACTTC	CASSSYPYEQYF
-	TRBV18	TRBJ2-1	-	TGTGCCAGCTCACCTCCCGGGAGTTCCGATGAGCAGTTCTTC	CASSPPGSSDEQFF
-	TRBV6-6	TRBJ1-2	-	TGTGCCAGCAGTTTCAACTATGGCCACACCTTC	CASSFNYGHTF
-	TRBV5-1	TRBJ2-3	-	TGCGCCAGCAGCTTGGCTAGCCTTAGCACAGATACGCAGTATTTT	CASSLASLSTDTQYF
-	TRBV6-5	TRBJ1-6	-	TGTGCCAGCAGTGACGGATCACCCCTCCACTTT	CASSDGSPLHF
few	TRBV4-1	TRBJ2-7	-	TGCGCCAGCAGCCAAGCGGACGGCTCATTTGGCACCTACGAGCAGTACTTC	CASSQADGSFGTYEQYF
-	TRBV4-1	TRBJ2-7	-	TGCGCCAGCAGCCATACTGGTTCCTACGAGCAGTACTTC	CASSHTGSYEQYF
-	TRBV11-2	TRBJ1-2	TRBD1	TGTGCCAGCAGCTTAGATGGGGGAGGGGGCTACTATGGCTACACCTTC	CASSLDGGGGYYGYTF
-	TRBV6-5	TRBJ2-1	TRBD2	TGTGCCAGCAGTCTAGCGGGGTCCTCCTACAATGAGCAGTTCTTC	CASSLAGSSYNEQFF
once	TRBV5-6	TRBJ1-2	-	TGTGCCAGCAGCTTGCTTGGCGATGGCTACACCTTC	CASSLLGDGYTF
-	TRBV4-1	TRBJ2-7	-	TGCGCCAGCAGCCAAGAAACAGGACCCTCCTACGAGCAGTACTTC	CASSQETGPSYEQYF
once	TRBV6-1	TRBJ2-3	TRBD2	TGTGCCAGCAGTGTCCCGGGACTAGCGGGAGGTTTCACAGATACGCAGTATTTT	CASSVPGLAGGFTDTQYF
-	TRBV11-2	TRBJ2-1	TRBD2	TGTGCCAGCAGCTTAGTCATAGCGGGGGCACGCAGGGAGCAGTTCTTC	CASSLVIAGARREQFF
-	TRBV2	TRBJ1-6	TRBD1	TGTGCCAGCAGTGAACTACAGGGGTTAGATTCACCCCTCCACTTT	CASSELQGLDSPLHF
-	TRBV7-8	TRBJ2-3	TRBD2	TGTGCCAGCAGCTCTCTAGCGGGAGTCGGCCCTACAGATACGCAGTATTTT	CASSSLAGVGPTDTQYF